These 24 T cell receptor beta chains were sequenced from one sample in a study of T cells after yellow fever vaccination. Using its own MiXCR run on the 5' RACE reads, TCRdb lists one record per CDR3 protein. The top ten hold 20% to 25% of the sample, which has over 300,000 distinct CDR3 sequences, over 4% seen once. Sequenced here: PBMCs, sampled 5 days after the yellow fever booster vaccination. The receptors were gathered from a man aged 18 to 30 who received the YFV17D yellow fever vaccine.

This clonotype has a count of ten or more. CDR3 amino acids: CASSLPGQDTEAFF. Here the CDR3 DNA reads TGTGCCAGCAGCTTACCGGGACAAGACACTGAAGCTTTCTTT. The V call is TRBV7-6, the J call TRBJ1-1; possibly TRBD1 for D (6 bases). The CDR3 has 14 amino acids. Germline CDR1 SGHVS, CDR2 FNYEAQ. Deletions cut 2 bases from V and 3 bases from J, with 10 bases between.

This clonotype has a handful of counts. The chain joins TRBV11-2 to TRBJ1-4; D unclear. Trimming took 4 bases from V and 3 from J, leaving 15 bases between them. Germline assignment: CDR1 SGHAT and CDR2 FQNNGV. CDR3 length: 16 residues. CDR3 sequence (DNA): TGTGCCAGCAGCTCGGTGCCGACACATTCTAATGAAAAACTGTTTTTT. Translated, it gives CASSSVPTHSNEKLFF.

This chain uses TRBV18 with TRBJ2-5, with TRBD1 matching 7 bases. CDR3 size: 14 residues. Germline assignment: CDR1 KGHSH and CDR2 LQKENI. The trim removed 6 bases at V and 2 bases at J, leaving 6 bases unmatched. The CDR3 DNA follows: TGTGCCAGCTCTCGGGGACAGCAACAAGAGACCCAGTACTTC. Protein sequence: CASSRGQQQETQYF.

The sample holds many counts of this clonotype. V gene TRBV11-2 combines with J gene TRBJ2-5; the D gene is possibly TRBD1 (6 bases). Germline V gene data show CDR1 as SGHAT and CDR2 as FQNNGV. V was pared by 5 bases and J by 7 bases, with 17 bases between. This CDR3 region has 14 residues. CDR3 coding DNA: TGTGCCAGCAGCCAGGGGTCCAGAGGGGGGACCCAGTACTTC. Translation gives CASSQGSRGGTQYF.

The chain combines TRBV9 with TRBJ2-2, with TRBD2 as a possible D gene (5 bases). This CDR3 is built from 13 residues. V was shortened by 0 bases and J by 7 bases, with 7 bases between the two germline ends. Germline CDR1 reads SGDLS; CDR2 reads YYNGEE. This CDR3 reads CASSVARGGELFF. DNA of the CDR3: TGTGCCAGCAGCGTAGCTCGGGGCGGGGAGCTGTTTTTT.

This clonotype has a count of ten or more. J is TRBJ2-5 and V is TRBV5-1; the match to TRBD1 covers 7 bases. This CDR3 has 15 amino acids. Germline CDR1 is SGHRS and CDR2 is YFSETQ. V gave up 5 bases and J gave up 5 bases; unmatched junction bases: 12. CDR3 nucleotide sequence: TGCGCCAGCAGTGCTACAGGGGCGGATTTGGAGACCCAGTACTTC. It encodes CASSATGADLETQYF.

There are a few counts of this clonotype. This chain joins TRBV5-6 and TRBJ2-7; D not resolved. V shed 6 bases and J shed 2 bases, with 15 bases lying between them. The CDR3 covers 14 residues. Germline-derived CDR1 and CDR2 are SGHDT and YYEEEE. CDR3 region: CASNPLLTPYEQYV. In nucleotides, the CDR3 is TGTGCCAGCAACCCCTTGCTCACTCCCTACGAGCAGTACGTC.

There are a few counts of this clonotype. This rearrangement joins TRBV28 to TRBJ1-2; TRBD1 is a possible D gene (5 bases). The germline V gene has CDR1 MDHEN and CDR2 SYDVKM. This CDR3 contains 14 residues. V lost 5 bases and J 2 bases, leaving 12 bases between the germline ends. CDR3 region: CASSPIGGNYGYTF. CDR3 coding DNA: TGTGCCAGCAGTCCCATTGGGGGGAACTATGGCTACACCTTC.

This clonotype was recorded at least ten times. This chain uses TRBV7-2 with TRBJ2-5; 8 bases are a match to TRBD1. The CDR3 contains 14 residues. With 5 bases clipped from V and 1 base from J, the junction kept 3 bases outside the gene matches. Germline V gives CDR1 SGHTA, CDR2 FQGNSA. The CDR3 DNA reads TGTGCCAGCAGCCGGACAGGGAGCCAAGAGACCCAGTACTTC. Its translation is CASSRTGSQETQYF.

This chain joins TRBV11-2 and TRBJ2-7; the D gene could be TRBD1 or TRBD2 (5 bases each). In germline, CDR1 is SGHAT, CDR2 FQNNGV. CDR3 length equals 15 residues. The V gene lost 5 bases and the J gene lost 1 base, with 15 bases spanning the gap. The CDR3 loop is CASSQPWGKSYEQYF. The CDR3 bases are TGTGCCAGCAGCCAACCTTGGGGGAAATCCTACGAGCAGTACTTC. The variable domain in full, completed from reference TRBV11-2 and TRBJ2-7, reads EAGVAQSPRYKIIEKRQSVAFWCNPISGHATLYWYQQILGQGPKLLIQFQNNGVVDDSQLPKDRFSAERLKGVDSTLKIQPAKLEDSAVYLCASSQPWGKSYEQYFGPGTRLTVT.

The CDR3 DNA reads TGCGCCAGCAGCCACCACTTTTGGTCATTGGGGTCTGGGGCCAACGTCCTGACTTTC. Its translation is CASSHHFWSLGSGANVLTF. The chain has TRBV5-1 and TRBJ2-6; no definite D call. V shed 4 bases and J shed 1 base, with 21 bases lying between them. Germline V gene data show CDR1 as SGHRS and CDR2 as YFSETQ. The CDR3 covers 19 residues.

This clonotype has a handful of counts. The DNA of the CDR3 is TGTGCCAGCAGCCCCGGGGACAGCGTTTTTTATAGCAATCAGCCCCAGCATTTT. Its protein product is CASSPGDSVFYSNQPQHF. The rearrangement joins TRBV7-2 to TRBJ1-5; 7 bases are a match to TRBD1. The CDR3 has 18 residues. The junction had 13 bases not matched to a gene; V was cut back by 5 bases and J by 0 bases. Per germline, CDR1 SGHTA and CDR2 FQGNSA.

This clonotype was detected a few times. V is TRBV3-1 and J is TRBJ1-4, with D possibly matching TRBD1 (6 bases). This CDR3 contains 15 residues. Per germline, CDR1 LGHDT and CDR2 YNNKEL (reference sequence). V was cut by 1 base and J by 8 bases, with 14 bases left in between. This chain's CDR3 is CASSQVVGGGEKLFF. DNA of the CDR3: TGTGCCAGCAGCCAAGTAGTAGGGGGTGGCGAAAAACTGTTTTTT.

This clonotype has only a few counts. The rearrangement joins TRBV9 to TRBJ2-3; no clear D gene. CDR3 size: 13 residues. Trimming took off 0 bases at V and 1 base at J, with 3 bases between the two ends. Germline V gene sequence: CDR1 SGDLS, CDR2 YYNGEE. The CDR3 loop is CASSVEGTDTQYF. The CDR3 coding sequence is TGTGCCAGCAGCGTAGAGGGCACAGATACGCAGTATTTT.

This chain uses TRBV7-2 with TRBJ2-1; TRBD2 might be the D (6 bases). The CDR3 runs 16 residues. The germline V gene has CDR1 SGHTA and CDR2 FQGNSA. V was clipped by 5 bases and J by 0 bases, with 14 bases between them. CDR3 sequence (DNA): TGTGCCAGCAGCCCTTTGGGGACTGTCTCCTACAATGAGCAGTTCTTC. This sequence encodes CASSPLGTVSYNEQFF.

This clonotype was picked up a small number of times. The chain is built from TRBV4-3 and TRBJ2-2; no firm D call. Germline CDR1 is LGHNA and CDR2 is YSLEER. The CDR3 runs to 17 residues. V shed 5 bases and J shed 0 bases, with 16 bases lying between them. CDR3 in amino acids: CASSARQQLANTGELFF. The CDR3 DNA reads as TGCGCCAGCAGCGCTAGACAACAATTAGCGAACACCGGGGAGCTGTTTTTT.

The chain joins TRBV5-1 to TRBJ1-1; possible D gene TRBD1, 6 bases. The CDR3 is 14 amino acids. The V end was cut by 3 bases, the J end by 5 bases, with 14 bases between. Germline loops: CDR1 SGHRS, CDR2 YFSETQ. The CDR3 here is CASSSQQGQTEAFF. In DNA form, the CDR3 reads TGCGCCAGCAGCTCTCAACAGGGACAAACTGAAGCTTTCTTT.

This clonotype came up a few times. CDR3: CASSLGREGAFF. The CDR3 DNA reads as TGTGCCAGCAGCTTGGGAAGGGAGGGGGCTTTCTTT. This chain joins TRBV5-4 and TRBJ1-1; possible D gene TRBD1, 5 bases. Trimming left V 0 bases short and J 11 bases short, with 11 bases between. The CDR3 covers 12 residues. Germline CDR1 and CDR2: SGHNT and YYREEE (reference sequence).

This clonotype showed up just a few times. The genes are TRBV4-2 and TRBJ1-4, with TRBD1 identical over 7 bases. Trimming took 5 bases from V and 0 from J; bases not matched to a gene: 3. The CDR3 loop spans 15 amino acids. The germline V gene has CDR1 LGHNA and CDR2 YNFKEQ. CDR3 nucleotide sequence: TGTGCCAGCAGCGCAGGGGGTGCAACTAATGAAAAACTGTTTTTT. Translating gives CASSAGGATNEKLFF.

This clonotype has at least ten counts. CDR3 residues: CASSIPGRPYGYTF. The DNA of the CDR3 is TGTGCCAGCAGTATCCCGGGACGCCCCTATGGCTACACCTTC. The chain combines TRBV12-3 or TRBV12-4 with TRBJ1-2, with D possibly TRBD1 on 5 matching bases. V shed 5 bases and J shed 4 bases, with 14 bases lying between them. The CDR3 runs to 14 residues.

In its sample, this clonotype was seen a few times. In DNA, the CDR3 is TGTGCCAGCAGTTACTCGAGTGGGAGTTATGAGCAGTTCTTC. Its protein product is CASSYSSGSYEQFF. This chain links TRBV6-5 with TRBJ2-1; D might be TRBD2 (5 bases). The CDR3 has 14 amino acids. The germline V gene encodes CDR1 MNHEY and CDR2 SVGAGI. Between the trimmed V and J ends, which lost 0 bases and 8 bases, there was a span of 11 bases.

The chain recombines TRBV20-1 with TRBJ2-3, with TRBD2 matching 11 bases. The trim removed 5 bases at V and 4 bases at J, leaving 2 bases unmatched. Looked up from germline, CDR1 is DFQATT and CDR2 is SNEGSKA (reference sequence). This CDR3 contains 13 residues. The CDR3 nucleotides are TGCAGTGCTGGTAGCGGGGGGGCAGATACGCAGTATTTT. This encodes CSAGSGGADTQYF.

This clonotype has more than one count but fewer than ten. This chain joins TRBV12-3 or TRBV12-4 and TRBJ1-2; D is undetermined. The CDR3 is 13 amino acids. V was pared by 2 bases and J by 4 bases, with 8 bases between. The CDR3 DNA is TGTGCCAGCAGTTTAAAGGTTGTCTATGGCTACACCTTC. It yields the protein CASSLKVVYGYTF.

This clonotype was detected only a few times. The chain carries TRBV6-6 and TRBJ2-7; 9 bases fit TRBD1. The CDR3 has 13 residues. Germline CDR1 and CDR2: MNHNY and SVGAGI (reference sequence). V was clipped by 7 bases and J by 6 bases; unmatched bases: 7. The CDR3 spells CASTRDRVGEQYV. CDR3 sequence (DNA): TGTGCCAGCACCCGGGACAGGGTTGGCGAGCAGTACGTC.